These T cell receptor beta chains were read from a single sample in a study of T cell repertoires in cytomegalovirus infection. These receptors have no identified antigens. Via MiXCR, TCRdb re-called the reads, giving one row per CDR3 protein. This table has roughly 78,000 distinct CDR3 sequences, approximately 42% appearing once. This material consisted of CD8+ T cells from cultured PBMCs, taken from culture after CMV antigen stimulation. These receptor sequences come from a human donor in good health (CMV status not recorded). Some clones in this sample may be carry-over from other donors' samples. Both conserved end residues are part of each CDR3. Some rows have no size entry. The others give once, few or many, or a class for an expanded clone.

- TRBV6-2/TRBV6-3 CASSYSQGEQYF
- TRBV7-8 CASSSTSGGNEQFF
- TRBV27 CASTSWGRDNEQFF
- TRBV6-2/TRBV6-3 CASSFLDRVTYEQYF
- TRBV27 CASSLSWGGDTEAFF
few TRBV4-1 CASSERRSSYNEQFF
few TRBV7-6 CASSLGGTFYTGELFF
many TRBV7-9 CASSLPKITSWNTEAFF
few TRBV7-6 CASSSGAGISSYEQYF
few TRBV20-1 CSARDREGDQQETQYF
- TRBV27 CDLWTGDNSGANVLTF
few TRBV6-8 CASSYFADGYTF
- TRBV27 CASRDNTGELFF
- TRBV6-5 CASSYLSLAGEQFF